A single sample gave rise to the 9 T cell receptor beta chains below, sequenced in a study of cytomegalovirus exposure and HLA in healthy donors. 13 Jbeta primers and 60 Vbeta primers were used for the PCR. The assay was immunoSEQ multiplex PCR, and TCRdb's table has in-frame clones only and misses some. Of roughly 180,000 clones in the sample, 65% to 85% are singletons; the top ten hold approximately 4.1%. The material sequenced was PBMCs. These receptors were obtained from a woman aged 50 to 65 in good health and CMV-seropositive.

The chain uses TRBV29-1 and TRBJ1-3, with D hard to call. Between the trimmed V and J ends, which lost 5 bases and 8 bases, there was a span of 7 bases. CDR3 length equals 10 residues. Germline CDR1 SQVTM, CDR2 ANQGSEA. As DNA, the CDR3 is TGCAGCGTTCATCAGGACACCATATATTTT. Protein: CSVHQDTIYF.

This clone was recorded only once. The rearrangement joins TRBV4-1 to TRBJ1-1; 12 positions agree with TRBD1. After removal of 5 bases from V and 4 bases from J, the junction contained 17 bases not matched to a gene. This CDR3 has 19 amino acids. Germline-derived CDR1 and CDR2 are MGHRA and YSYEKL. The CDR3 DNA reads as TGCGCCAGCAGCTTTATTCCGGGGACAGGGGGCGCCGGGGGCACTGAAGCTTTCTTT. It codes for CASSFIPGTGGAGGTEAFF.

The chain combines TRBV10-3 with TRBJ1-1; the match to TRBD1 covers 7 bases. This CDR3 contains 13 residues. J was trimmed by 2 bases and V by 10 bases; bases with no gene match: 7. CDR1 and CDR2 from the germline V gene are ENHRY and SYGVKD. CDR3 DNA sequence: TGTGCCACGGGACAGAATCCAAACACTGAAGCTTTCTTT. It is translated as CATGQNPNTEAFF.

V is TRBV6-5 and J is TRBJ1-2; D gene ambiguous. The V end lost 11 bases, the J end lost 0 bases, and 16 bases lay between the germline ends. The CDR3 spans 14 residues. Germline-derived CDR1 and CDR2 are MNHEY and SVGAGI. For the CDR3, the DNA is TGTGCCTGGCGGATGGGTCCTCCTAACTATGGCTACACCTTC. This translates into CAWRMGPPNYGYTF.

The genes are TRBV7-9 and TRBJ1-2; 9 nucleotides line up with TRBD1. Germline V gene lookup returns CDR1 SEHNR and CDR2 FQNEAQ (reference sequence). The CDR3 extends over 18 amino acids. V shed 3 bases, J shed 4 bases, and the junction held 15 bases outside the gene matches. This CDR3 reads CASSFPRDPGQGPYGYTF. The CDR3 DNA is TGTGCCAGCAGCTTCCCACGCGATCCGGGACAGGGCCCCTATGGCTACACCTTC. Based on the CDR3 plus reference TRBV7-9 and TRBJ1-2, the full variable domain is DTGVSQNPRHKITKRGQNVTFRCDPISEHNRLYWYRQTLGQGPEFLTYFQNEAQLEKSRLLSDRFSAERPKGSFSTLEIQRTEQGDSAMYLCASSFPRDPGQGPYGYTFGSGTRLTVV.

V usage is TRBV18 and J usage is TRBJ2-7, with 7 bases that match TRBD1. The germline V gene has CDR1 KGHSH and CDR2 LQKENI. The CDR3 consists of 16 residues. V was clipped by 4 bases and J by 0 bases; unmatched bases: 9. CDR3 amino acids: CASSLSPGQSSYEQYF. The CDR3 DNA reads as TGTGCCAGCTCACTGAGCCCGGGACAGAGCTCCTACGAGCAGTACTTC. The full variable domain, in which reference TRBV18 and TRBJ2-7 provide the parts outside the CDR3, is NAGVMQNPRHLVRRRGQEARLRCSPMKGHSHVYWYRQLPEEGLKFMVYLQKENIIDESGMPKERFSAEFPKEGPSILRIQQVVRGDSAAYFCASSLSPGQSSYEQYFGPGTRLTVT.

V is TRBV6-6 and J is TRBJ1-2; TRBD1 might be the D (5 bases). Germline V gene sequence: CDR1 MNHNY, CDR2 SVGAGI (reference sequence). V lost 6 bases, J lost 8 bases, and 10 bases lay in between. The CDR3 runs 11 residues. The CDR3 region is CASRRGGGYTF. The CDR3, as DNA: TGTGCCAGCAGGAGGGGAGGGGGCTACACCTTC.

The V call is TRBV2, the J call TRBJ2-7, with 8 bases fitting TRBD1. The V and J ends lost 7 bases and 2 bases, in that order; junction bases with no gene match: 4. CDR3 length: 13 amino acids. Germline CDR1 is SNHLY and CDR2 is FYNNEI. The DNA of the CDR3 is TGTGCCAGCACGGCAGGGGGCCCCTACGAGCAGTACTTC. Translating it yields CASTAGGPYEQYF. Full variable domain (rest looked up from reference TRBV2 and TRBJ2-7): EPEVTQTPSHQVTQMGQEVILRCVPISNHLYFYWYRQILGQKVEFLVSFYNNEISEKSEIFDDQFSVERPDGSNFTLKIRSTKLEDSAMYFCASTAGGPYEQYFGPGTRLTVT.

About this clone itself: The junction departs from the called germline gene at one end, perhaps through a read error. V is TRBV7-7 and J is TRBJ2-2; weak D call: TRBD1 (5 bases). Germline loops: CDR1 SSHAT, CDR2 FNYEAQ (reference sequence). CDR3 length: 15 residues. The DNA for the CDR3 is TGTGCTAGCAGCGTGGTAGGGGCTAACACCGGGGAGCTGTTTTTT. Amino acids: CASSVVGANTGELFF.